This T cell receptor beta chain emerged from a study of blood T cell repertoires in COVID-19. This clone was seen a handful of times. Sequencing was performed with immunoSEQ multiplex PCR; in TCRdb, only in-frame clones are kept and a portion is missing. Of 100,000 to 150,000 clones listed, around 81% are singletons. This sequence originates from a man aged 60 to 69 with acute or convalescent COVID-19. The specimen was peripheral blood.

This chain's CDR3 is CATSTRTSGNTIYF. Here the CDR3 DNA reads TGTGCCACCAGCACCCGGACTTCTGGAAACACCATATATTTT. The chain carries TRBV15 and TRBJ1-3; no clear D gene. Trimming stripped 4 bases from V and 1 base from J, with 8 bases between. Germline CDR1 reads LNHNV; CDR2 reads YYDKDF (reference sequence). CDR3 length: 14 amino acids.